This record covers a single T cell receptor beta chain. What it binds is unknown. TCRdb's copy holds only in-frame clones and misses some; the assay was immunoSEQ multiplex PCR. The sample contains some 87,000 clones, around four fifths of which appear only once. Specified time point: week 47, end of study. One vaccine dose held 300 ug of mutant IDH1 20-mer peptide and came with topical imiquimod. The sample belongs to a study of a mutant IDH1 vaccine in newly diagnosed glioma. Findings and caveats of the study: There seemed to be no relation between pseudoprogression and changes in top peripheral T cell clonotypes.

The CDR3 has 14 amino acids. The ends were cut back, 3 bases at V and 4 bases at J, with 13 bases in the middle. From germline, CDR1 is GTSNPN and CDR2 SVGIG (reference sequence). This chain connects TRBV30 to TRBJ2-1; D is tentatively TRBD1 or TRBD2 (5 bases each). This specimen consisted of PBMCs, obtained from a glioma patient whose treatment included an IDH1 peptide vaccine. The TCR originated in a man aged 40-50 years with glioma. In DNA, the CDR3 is TGTGCCTGGAGCCTCAGGGAGACTTACAATGAGCAGTTCTTC. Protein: CAWSLRETYNEQFF.